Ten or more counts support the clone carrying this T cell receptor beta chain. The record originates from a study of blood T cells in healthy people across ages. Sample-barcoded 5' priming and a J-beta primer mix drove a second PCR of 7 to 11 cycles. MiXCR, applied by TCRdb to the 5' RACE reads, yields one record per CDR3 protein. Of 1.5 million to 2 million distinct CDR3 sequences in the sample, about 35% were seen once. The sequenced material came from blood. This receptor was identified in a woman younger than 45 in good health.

CDR3 nucleotide sequence: TGCGCCAGCAGCCATGGACAGGGATTCCAAGAGACCCAGTACTTC. Translated: CASSHGQGFQETQYF. The gene calls are TRBV4-1 and TRBJ2-5, with 8 bases identical to TRBD1. Germline CDR1 is MGHRA and CDR2 is YSYEKL. J gave up 1 base and V 3 bases, and 4 bases lay outside the gene matches. This CDR3 contains 15 residues.